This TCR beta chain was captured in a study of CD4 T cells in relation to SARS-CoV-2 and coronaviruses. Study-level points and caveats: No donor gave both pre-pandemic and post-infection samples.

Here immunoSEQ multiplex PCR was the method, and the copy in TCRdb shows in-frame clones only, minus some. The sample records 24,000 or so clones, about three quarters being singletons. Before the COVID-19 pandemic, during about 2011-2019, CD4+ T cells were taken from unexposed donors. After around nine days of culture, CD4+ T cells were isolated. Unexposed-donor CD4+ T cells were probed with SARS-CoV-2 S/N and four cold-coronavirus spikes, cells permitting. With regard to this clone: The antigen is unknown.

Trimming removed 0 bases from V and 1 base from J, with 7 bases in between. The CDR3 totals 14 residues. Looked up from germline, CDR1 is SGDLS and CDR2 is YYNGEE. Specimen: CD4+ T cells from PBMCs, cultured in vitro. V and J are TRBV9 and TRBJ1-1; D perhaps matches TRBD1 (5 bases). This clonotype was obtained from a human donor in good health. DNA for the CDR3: TGTGCCAGCAGCGTAGTGGGGGGGAACACTGAAGCTTTCTTT. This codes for CASSVVGGNTEAFF.